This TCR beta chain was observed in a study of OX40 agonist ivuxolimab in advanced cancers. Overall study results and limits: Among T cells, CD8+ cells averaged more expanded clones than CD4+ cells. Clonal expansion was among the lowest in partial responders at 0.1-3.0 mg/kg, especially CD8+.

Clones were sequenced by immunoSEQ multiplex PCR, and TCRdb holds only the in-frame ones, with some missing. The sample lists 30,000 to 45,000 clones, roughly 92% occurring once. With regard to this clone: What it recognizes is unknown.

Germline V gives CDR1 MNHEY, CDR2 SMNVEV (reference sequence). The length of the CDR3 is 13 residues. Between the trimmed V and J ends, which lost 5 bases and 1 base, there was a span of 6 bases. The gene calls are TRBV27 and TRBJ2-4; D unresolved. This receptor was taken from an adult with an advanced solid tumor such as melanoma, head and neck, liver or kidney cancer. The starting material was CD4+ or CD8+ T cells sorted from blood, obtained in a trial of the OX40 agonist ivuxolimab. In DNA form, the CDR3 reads TGTGCCAGCAGTCTCAGCGCCAAAAACATTCAGTACTTC. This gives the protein CASSLSAKNIQYF.